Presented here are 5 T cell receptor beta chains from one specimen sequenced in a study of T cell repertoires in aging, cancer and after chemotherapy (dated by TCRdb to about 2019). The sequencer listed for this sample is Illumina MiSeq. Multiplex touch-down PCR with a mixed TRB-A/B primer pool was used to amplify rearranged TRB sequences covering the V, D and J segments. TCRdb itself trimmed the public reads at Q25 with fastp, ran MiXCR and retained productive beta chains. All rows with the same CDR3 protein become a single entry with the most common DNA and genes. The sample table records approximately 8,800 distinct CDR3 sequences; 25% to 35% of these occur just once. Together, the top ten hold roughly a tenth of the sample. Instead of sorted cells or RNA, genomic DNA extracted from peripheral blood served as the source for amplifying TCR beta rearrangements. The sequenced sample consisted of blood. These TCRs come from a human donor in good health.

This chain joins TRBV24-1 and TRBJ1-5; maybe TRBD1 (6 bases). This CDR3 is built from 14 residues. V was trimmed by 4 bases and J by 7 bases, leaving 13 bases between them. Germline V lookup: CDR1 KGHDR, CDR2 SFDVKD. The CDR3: CATSETGYGQPQHF. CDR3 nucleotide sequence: TGTGCCACCAGTGAAACAGGGTATGGCCAGCCCCAGCATTTT.

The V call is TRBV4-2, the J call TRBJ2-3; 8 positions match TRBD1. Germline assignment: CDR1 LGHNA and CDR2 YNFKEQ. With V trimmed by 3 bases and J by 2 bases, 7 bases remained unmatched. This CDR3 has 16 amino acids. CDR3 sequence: CASSQNTGGVTDTQYF. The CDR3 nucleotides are TGTGCCAGCAGCCAGAATACAGGGGGAGTCACAGATACGCAGTATTTT.

Written as DNA, the CDR3 is TGTGCCAGCAGCCTAACAGGCCGAGGCACTGAAGCTTTCTTT. This sequence encodes CASSLTGRGTEAFF. The J gene is TRBJ1-1, the V gene TRBV12-3 or TRBV12-4, with TRBD1 as a possible D gene (5 bases). The V and J ends lost 6 bases and 4 bases respectively, with 15 bases between them. This CDR3 contains 14 residues.

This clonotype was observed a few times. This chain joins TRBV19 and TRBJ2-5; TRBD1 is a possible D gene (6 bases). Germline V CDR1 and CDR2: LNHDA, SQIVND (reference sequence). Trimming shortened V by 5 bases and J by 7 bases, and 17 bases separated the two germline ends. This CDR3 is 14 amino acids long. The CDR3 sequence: CASSGVQGKGTQYF. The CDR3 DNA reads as TGTGCCAGTAGTGGAGTACAGGGTAAAGGGACCCAGTACTTC. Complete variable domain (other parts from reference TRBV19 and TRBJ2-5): DGGITQSPKYLFRKEGQNVTLSCEQNLNHDAMYWYRQDPGQGLRLIYYSQIVNDFQKGDIAEGYSVSREKKESFPLTVTSAQKNPTAFYLCASSGVQGKGTQYFGPGTRLLVL.

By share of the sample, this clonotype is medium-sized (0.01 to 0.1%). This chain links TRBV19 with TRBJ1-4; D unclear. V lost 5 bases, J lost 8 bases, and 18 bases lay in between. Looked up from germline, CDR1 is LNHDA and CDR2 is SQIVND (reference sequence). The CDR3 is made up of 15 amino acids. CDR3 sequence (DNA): TGTGCCAGTAGTCCCCTGGAGACTAATCGGGAAAAACTGTTTTTT. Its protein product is CASSPLETNREKLFF.